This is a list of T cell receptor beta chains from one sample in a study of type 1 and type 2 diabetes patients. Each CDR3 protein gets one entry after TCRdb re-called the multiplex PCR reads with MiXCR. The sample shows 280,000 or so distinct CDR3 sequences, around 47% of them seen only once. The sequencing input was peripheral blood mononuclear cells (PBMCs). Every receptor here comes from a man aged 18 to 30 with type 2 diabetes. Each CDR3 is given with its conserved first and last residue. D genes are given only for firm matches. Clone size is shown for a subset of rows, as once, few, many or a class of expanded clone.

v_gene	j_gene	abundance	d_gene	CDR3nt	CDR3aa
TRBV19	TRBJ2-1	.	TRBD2	TGTGCCAGTAGACCGGGACTAGCGGCGGCCTACAATGAGCAGTTCTTC	CASRPGLAAAYNEQFF
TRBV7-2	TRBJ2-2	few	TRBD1	TGTGCCAGCAGCCCCCGGACAGGTCTGAACACCGGGGAGCTGTTTTTT	CASSPRTGLNTGELFF
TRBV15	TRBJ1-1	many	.	TGTGCCACCAGCCCAGGAGGCGCTGAAGCTTTCTTT	CATSPGGAEAFF
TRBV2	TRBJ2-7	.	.	TGTGCCAGCAGGGGACGGGCCGGCGAGCAGTACTTC	CASRGRAGEQYF
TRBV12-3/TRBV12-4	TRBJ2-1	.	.	TGTGCCAGCAGTGCTAGAGGGGGACACGCGAAGGGCCATGAGCAGTTCTTC	CASSARGGHAKGHEQFF
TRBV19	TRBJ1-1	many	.	TGTGCCAGTAGTCTTGCAGGCAGCGAAGCTTTCTTT	CASSLAGSEAFF
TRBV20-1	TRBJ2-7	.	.	TGCAGTGCTAGAGATCCGGCTGGAACTTACGAGCAGTACTTC	CSARDPAGTYEQYF
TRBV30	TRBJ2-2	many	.	TGTGCCTGGAACTCAGGGTCCGGGGAGCTGTTTTTT	CAWNSGSGELFF
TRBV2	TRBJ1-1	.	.	TGTGCCAGCAGGAAGGACAGTCAGAACACTGAAGCTTTCTTT	CASRKDSQNTEAFF
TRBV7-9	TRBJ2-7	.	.	TGTGCCAGCAGCCCCGGGACCAACAATGGTGAGCAGTACTTC	CASSPGTNNGEQYF
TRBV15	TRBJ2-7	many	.	TGTGCCACCAGCCTAGTCAGGGGACACGAGCAGTACTTC	CATSLVRGHEQYF
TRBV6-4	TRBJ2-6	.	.	TGTGCCAGCAGTGAAGGTATTGGGGCCAACGTCCTGACTTTC	CASSEGIGANVLTF
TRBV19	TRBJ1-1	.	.	TGTGCCAGTAGTACCATCCACTTAGAGGTCGTAAAGAACACTGAAGCTTTCTTT	CASSTIHLEVVKNTEAFF
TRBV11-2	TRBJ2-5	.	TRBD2	TGTGCCAGCAGCCCATTAGCGGGAGGGCCTGGGGAGACCCAGTACTTC	CASSPLAGGPGETQYF
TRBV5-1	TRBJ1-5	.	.	TGCGCCAGCAGCTTGAATGGCGGGGGTCTCAATCAGCCCCAGCATTTT	CASSLNGGGLNQPQHF
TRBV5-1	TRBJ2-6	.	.	TGCGCCAGCAGCTCAGGGGCTGGGGCCAACGTCCTGACTTTC	CASSSGAGANVLTF
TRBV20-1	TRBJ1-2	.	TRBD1	TGCAGTGCCCCGCGGGACAGCATAAAGACCGGCTACACCTTC	CSAPRDSIKTGYTF
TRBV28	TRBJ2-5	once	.	TGTGCCAGCACCAGCCAAGAGACCCAGTACTTC	CASTSQETQYF
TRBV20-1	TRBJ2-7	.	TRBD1	TGCAGTGCTAGAGATATTGAGGGACAGGGGTCCTACGAGCAGTACTTC	CSARDIEGQGSYEQYF
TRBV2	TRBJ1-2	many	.	TGTGCCAGCAGGACACCACGGAGTGGCTACACCTTC	CASRTPRSGYTF
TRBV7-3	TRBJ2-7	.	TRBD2	TGTGCCAGCAGCATAACTAGCGGACCCTACGAGCAGTACTTC	CASSITSGPYEQYF
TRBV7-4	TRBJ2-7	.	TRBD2	TGCGCCAGCCGAAATAGCGGGGCCTCCTACGAGCAGTACTTC	CASRNSGASYEQYF
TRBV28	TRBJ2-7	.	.	TGTGCCAGCAGTTTATTACCCTACGAGCGGTACTTC	CASSLLPYERYF
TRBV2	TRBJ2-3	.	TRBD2	TGTGCCAGCAGCGAGACTAGCGGGACCAGCGATACGCAGTATTTT	CASSETSGTSDTQYF
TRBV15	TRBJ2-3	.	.	TGTGCCACGAGAAGCTGGCAAGGGACAGATACGCAGTATTTT	CATRSWQGTDTQYF
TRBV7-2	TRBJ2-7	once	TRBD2	TGTGCCAGCAGTTATGGACTAGCGGGAGGAGGTAGGGAGCAGTACTTC	CASSYGLAGGGREQYF
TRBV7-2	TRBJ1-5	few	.	TGTGCCAGCAGCTTGCGTCGTGGGCAGCCCCAGCATTTT	CASSLRRGQPQHF
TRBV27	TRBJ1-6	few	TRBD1	TGTGCCAGCAGGAAACAGACAGGGAGGTCACCCCTCCACTTT	CASRKQTGRSPLHF
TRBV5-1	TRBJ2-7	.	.	TGCGCCAGCAGCTTGGCTGCGGGATACTACTACGAGCAGTACTTC	CASSLAAGYYYEQYF
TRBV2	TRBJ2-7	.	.	TGTGCCAGTAGTATTTCCCTAGATAGCTCCTACGAGCAGTACTTC	CASSISLDSSYEQYF
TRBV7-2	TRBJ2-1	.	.	TGTGCCAGCAGCCTCGCCCCGACTAGGACCTACAATGAGCAGTTCTTC	CASSLAPTRTYNEQFF
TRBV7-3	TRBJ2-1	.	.	TGCGCCAGCAGCCCGAGACCCGGGTCCCACAAGTTCTTC	CASSPRPGSHKFF
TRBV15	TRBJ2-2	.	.	TGTGCCACCAGCAGGCTCAGGACCGGGGAGCTGTTTTTT	CATSRLRTGELFF
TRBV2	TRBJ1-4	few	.	TGTGCCAGCTGTCCCCCCCCCTCGGATGCAACTAATGAAAAACTGTTTTTT	CASCPPPSDATNEKLFF
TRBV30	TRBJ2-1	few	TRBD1	TGTGCCTGGCAAACAGGGGATCATGAGCAGTTCTTC	CAWQTGDHEQFF
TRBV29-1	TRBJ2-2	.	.	TGCAGCTATACACAGGCGAACACCGGGGAGCTGTTTTTT	CSYTQANTGELFF
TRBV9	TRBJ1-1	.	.	TGTGCCAGCAGCGTCTCATGGAACACTGAAGCTTTCTTT	CASSVSWNTEAFF
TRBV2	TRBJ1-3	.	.	TGTGCCAGCAGTGAAGAGGGCAGGAGCATCTCTGGAAACACCATATATTTT	CASSEEGRSISGNTIYF
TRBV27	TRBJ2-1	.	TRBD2	TGTGCCAGCTGTTTAGCCGCGCGGGAGGGTGATGAGCAGTTCTTC	CASCLAAREGDEQFF
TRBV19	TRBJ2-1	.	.	TGTGCCAGTAGTATATCCGCGGGGTCCTACAGTGAGCAGTTCTTC	CASSISAGSYSEQFF
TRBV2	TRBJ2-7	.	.	TGTGCCAGCAGACCTAGGGGGTCCCGGGCCTACGAGCAGTACTTC	CASRPRGSRAYEQYF
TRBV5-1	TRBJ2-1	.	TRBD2	TGCGCCAGCAGCTTTACTAGCGGGAGGGCCAATGAGCAGTTCTTC	CASSFTSGRANEQFF
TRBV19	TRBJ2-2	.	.	TGTGCCAGTAGTGAGACAGGACCTTTCACCGGGGAGCTGTTTTTT	CASSETGPFTGELFF
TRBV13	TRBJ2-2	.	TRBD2	TGTGCCAGCAGCATACTAGCGGGCACCGGGGAGCTGTTTTTT	CASSILAGTGELFF
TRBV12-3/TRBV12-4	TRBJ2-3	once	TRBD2	TGTGCCATCAGTGTTTTATCGGGAGGAGGCACAGATACGCAGTATTTT	CAISVLSGGGTDTQYF
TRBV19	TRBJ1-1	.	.	TGTGCCAGTAGTAGACTACAGGGCACTGAAGCTTTCTTT	CASSRLQGTEAFF
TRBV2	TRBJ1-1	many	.	TGTGCCAGCAGTGAAGAAGGATGGAGAGCAGCTTTCTTT	CASSEEGWRAAFF
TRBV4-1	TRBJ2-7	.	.	TGCGCCAGCAGCCAAGATGACGTTTCCTACGAGCAGTACTTC	CASSQDDVSYEQYF
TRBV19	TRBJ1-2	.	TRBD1	TGTGCCAGTAGTACCCCCGTGACAGGGCACTATGGCTACACCTTC	CASSTPVTGHYGYTF